The clone carrying this T cell receptor beta chain has only a few counts. Germline values: CDR1 KGHSH, CDR2 LQKENI. V lost 3 bases to trimming and J lost 2 bases; unmatched junction nucleotides: 4. The CDR3 covers 15 residues. The data are from a study of T cells after yellow fever vaccination. Study-wide background: Preparing low-cell-number fractions relied on SMART-Seq v4 Ultra Low Input.

As TCR cDNA was made by 5'RACE template switching, a universal primer site and UMIs were added. TCRdb reanalysed the 5' RACE reads using MiXCR and keeps one entry per CDR3 protein. The data contain approximately 300,000 distinct CDR3 sequences, around 6.8% of them singletons. Here the sequenced sample was PBMCs, taken about 41 days after the first yellow fever vaccination. The chain joins TRBV18 to TRBJ1-5, with 7 bases that match TRBD1. This clonotype was sampled from a man aged 18 to 30 who received the YFV17D yellow fever vaccine. The CDR3: CASSPPGQGNQPQHF. In nucleotides, the CDR3 is TGTGCCAGCTCACCCCCCGGACAGGGCAATCAGCCCCAGCATTTT.